A single sample gave rise to the 26 T cell receptor beta chains below, sequenced in a study of identical twins. TCRdb reprocessed the 5' RACE reads via MiXCR and lists one record per CDR3 protein. This sample has 420,000 or so distinct CDR3 sequences, with approximately 18% found just once. Specimen: naive T cells sorted from blood. The receptor source for this set is a man aged 45 to 65 in good health.

This clonotype was observed a handful of times. The chain couples TRBV29-1 to TRBJ2-5; TRBD2 is a possible D gene (7 bases). CDR3 length equals 13 residues. The V gene's germline CDR1 is SQVTM and CDR2 ANQGSEA. V lost 3 bases and J lost 2, with 10 bases in between. The CDR3 sequence is CSVERGGQETQYF. The DNA of the CDR3 is TGCAGCGTTGAGAGGGGGGGACAAGAGACCCAGTACTTC.

The chain carries TRBV28 and TRBJ1-6; 8 positions agree with TRBD1. CDR1 and CDR2 from the germline V gene are MDHEN and SYDVKM. Trimming took 6 bases from V and 4 from J; bases not matched to a gene: 11. This CDR3 is built from 17 residues. The CDR3 here is CASSKTGALRYNSPLHF. DNA of the CDR3: TGTGCCAGCAGCAAGACAGGGGCGCTCCGATATAATTCACCCCTCCACTTT. The full variable domain, in which reference TRBV28 and TRBJ1-6 provide the parts outside the CDR3, is DVKVTQSSRYLVKRTGEKVFLECVQDMDHENMFWYRQDPGLGLRLIYFSYDVKMKEKGDIPEGYSVSREKKERFSLILESASTNQTSMYLCASSKTGALRYNSPLHFGNGTRLTVT.

The V gene is TRBV5-5, the J gene TRBJ2-7, with 7 bases that match TRBD1. The trim removed 4 bases at V and 5 bases at J, leaving 9 bases unmatched. The CDR3 has 14 residues. Germline CDR1 SGHKS, CDR2 YYEKEE (reference sequence). CDR3: CASSRQGLKNEQYF. CDR3 DNA sequence: TGTGCCAGCAGCCGACAGGGCCTGAAGAACGAGCAGTACTTC.

The chain carries TRBV25-1 and TRBJ2-7; D possibly corresponds to TRBD2 (5 bases). CDR3 length: 16 amino acids. Germline V gene sequence: CDR1 MGHDK, CDR2 SYGVNS. V lost 0 bases and J lost 0, with 12 bases in between. Here the CDR3 reads CASSEYIGLSSYEQYF. Here the CDR3 DNA reads TGTGCCAGCAGTGAATATATTGGACTCAGCTCCTACGAGCAGTACTTC.

The chain links TRBV7-2 to TRBJ2-7; D is uncertain. The V gene's germline CDR1 is SGHTA and CDR2 FQGNSA. The CDR3 runs 14 residues. V gave up 1 base and J gave up 3 bases, with 10 bases separating them. The CDR3 nucleotides are TGTGCCAGCAGCTTAGGGCCAGATCTCTACGAGCAGTACTTC. Translated, it gives CASSLGPDLYEQYF.

Worth noting for this clonotype: At one of its ends the junction is not consistent with the germline gene, which may arise from a read error. CDR3 sequence reads: CASSLWTSGALQESQYF. CDR3 bases: TGTGCCAGCAGTTTATGGACTAGCGGGGCCCTCCAAGAGAGCCAGTACTTC. The rearrangement links TRBV12-3 or TRBV12-4 to TRBJ2-5; the match to TRBD2 covers 12 bases. The length of the CDR3 is 17 residues.

A few counts support this clonotype. This chain joins TRBV5-6 and TRBJ2-3; 12 bases align to TRBD2. The V gene's germline CDR1 is SGHDT and CDR2 YYEEEE. J was trimmed by 3 bases and V by 4 bases; bases with no gene match: 9. The CDR3 is made up of 17 amino acids. This CDR3 reads CASSLTTSGGQTDTQYF. The CDR3 nucleotides read TGTGCCAGCAGCCTGACGACTAGCGGGGGCCAAACAGATACGCAGTATTTT.

This clonotype appeared a few times. The chain combines TRBV6-2 or TRBV6-3 with TRBJ2-5, with TRBD1 matching over 7 bases. This CDR3 is 16 amino acids long. Germline V gene lookup returns CDR1 MNHEY and CDR2 SVGEGT. V lost 5 bases, J lost 5 bases, and 14 bases stayed unmatched. The CDR3 DNA is TGTGCCAGCAGTCCACTCGGGCAGGGGGTGAGGGAGACCCAGTACTTC. Encoded protein: CASSPLGQGVRETQYF.

This clonotype was detected ten times or more. The chain combines TRBV14 with TRBJ2-7; TRBD2 agrees at 7 bases. V was pared by 0 bases and J by 3 bases, with 14 bases of the junction left unmatched. Germline V gene lookup returns CDR1 SGHDN and CDR2 FVKESK. This CDR3 is 18 amino acids long. CDR3 sequence reads: CASSQELAWPSGFYEQYF. In nucleotides, the CDR3 is TGTGCCAGCAGCCAAGAATTGGCTTGGCCTAGCGGATTCTACGAGCAGTACTTC.

In its sample, this clonotype was seen a few times. The chain has TRBV27 and TRBJ2-7, with 10 bases aligning to TRBD2. This CDR3 is built from 16 residues. V lost 8 bases to trimming and J lost 5 bases; unmatched junction nucleotides: 15. The germline V gene encodes CDR1 MNHEY and CDR2 SMNVEV (reference sequence). CDR3 DNA sequence: TGTGCCAGCTCCGGGACTAGCGTCTTCCGCCTGGACGAGCAGTACTTC. It encodes CASSGTSVFRLDEQYF.

This clonotype was picked up many times. The genes are TRBV6-1 and TRBJ2-1; 8 nucleotides align to TRBD2. CDR1 is MNHNS and CDR2 is SASEGT in the germline V gene. The CDR3 totals 13 residues. J was trimmed by 11 bases and V by 5 bases; bases with no gene match: 8. The CDR3 region is CASSWKRETKQFF. CDR3 sequence (DNA): TGTGCCAGCAGTTGGAAGCGGGAGACGAAGCAGTTCTTC.

This clonotype was seen just once. The V gene is TRBV28, the J gene TRBJ1-4; D is ambiguous. Germline V gene lookup returns CDR1 MDHEN and CDR2 SYDVKM. The CDR3 extends over 16 amino acids. The germline V and J ends were trimmed by 5 bases and 7 bases, with 20 bases remaining between them. The CDR3 sequence: CASSGEGYNTGEKLFF. CDR3 nucleotides: TGTGCCAGCAGTGGGGAGGGTTACAATACGGGTGAAAAACTGTTTTTT.

The chain has TRBV6-5 and TRBJ2-6; tentatively, D is TRBD1 (5 bases). Trimming took off 2 bases at V and 5 bases at J, with 16 bases between the two ends. The V gene's germline CDR1 is MNHEY and CDR2 SVGAGI. The length of the CDR3 is 17 residues. CDR3 protein: CASSYGIAGPWANVLTF. In nucleotides, the CDR3 is TGTGCCAGCAGTTACGGTATCGCAGGGCCCTGGGCCAACGTCCTGACTTTC.

This clonotype has a count of ten or more. V is TRBV6-5 and J is TRBJ1-2; no clear D gene. The germline CDR1 and CDR2 sequences are MNHEY and SVGAGI. The germline V and J ends were trimmed by 4 bases and 4 bases, with 13 bases remaining between them. CDR3 length: 14 amino acids. The CDR3 nucleotides are TGTGCCAGCAGTTCTCTCGGTTCCGGCTATGGCTACACCTTC. Its translation is CASSSLGSGYGYTF.

This clonotype was recorded a few times. The chain recombines TRBV13 with TRBJ1-2, with a tentative D call TRBD1 (6 bases). Between the trimmed V and J ends, which lost 3 bases and 4 bases, there was a span of 9 bases. The CDR3 extends over 13 amino acids. The germline V gene encodes CDR1 PRHDT and CDR2 FYEKMQ (reference sequence). CDR3 residues: CASSFWTAYGYTF. The CDR3 region has the DNA TGTGCCAGCAGCTTTTGGACAGCCTATGGCTACACCTTC.

The chain joins TRBV5-1 to TRBJ1-5, with a weak D call TRBD1 (6 bases). The germline CDR1 and CDR2 sequences are SGHRS and YFSETQ. CDR3 length: 13 amino acids. The germline V and J ends were trimmed by 5 bases and 5 bases, with 11 bases remaining between them. The CDR3 nucleotides are TGCGCCAGCAGGACAGGCCTTGATCAGCCCCAGCATTTT. This codes for CASRTGLDQPQHF.

This clonotype was counted many times. This sequence joins TRBV20-1 and TRBJ2-1; D is uncertain. CDR3 length: 11 amino acids. Germline V gives CDR1 DFQATT, CDR2 SNEGSKA (reference sequence). Trimming pared 1 base from V and 9 bases from J, leaving 7 bases between. CDR3 bases: TGCAGTGCTAGAGCCGGCAGTGAGCAGTTCTTC. This encodes CSARAGSEQFF.

This clonotype appeared many times. The chain combines TRBV7-9 with TRBJ2-3, with no clear D. The ends were cut back, 3 bases at V and 8 bases at J, with 18 bases in the middle. The CDR3 covers 15 residues. CDR1 SEHNR and CDR2 FQNEAQ come from the germline V gene (reference sequence). Here the CDR3 reads CASSFYLDRLPTQYF. In DNA, the CDR3 is TGTGCCAGCAGCTTCTATTTGGACCGTCTTCCTACGCAGTATTTT. The full variable domain, its missing parts supplied by reference TRBV7-9 and TRBJ2-3, is DTGVSQNPRHKITKRGQNVTFRCDPISEHNRLYWYRQTLGQGPEFLTYFQNEAQLEKSRLLSDRFSAERPKGSFSTLEIQRTEQGDSAMYLCASSFYLDRLPTQYFGPGTRLTVL.

The J gene is TRBJ1-1, the V gene TRBV7-9; a weak D match, TRBD1 (5 bases). This CDR3 has 15 amino acids. The germline CDR1 and CDR2 sequences are SEHNR and FQNEAQ (reference sequence). The V gene lost 5 bases and the J gene lost 5 bases, with 18 bases spanning the gap. The CDR3 nucleotides are TGTGCCAGCAGCAGGGACCAGGTTCGGGGTACTGAAGCTTTCTTT. It yields the protein CASSRDQVRGTEAFF.

V is TRBV9 and J is TRBJ2-3; either TRBD1 or TRBD2 may fit D (5 bases each). CDR1 SGDLS and CDR2 YYNGEE come from the germline V gene. The CDR3 covers 15 residues. The germline V and J ends were trimmed by 5 bases and 2 bases, with 15 bases remaining between them. The CDR3 bases are TGTGCCAGCAGAAGTCCCGGGACGCTCACAGATACGCAGTATTTT. Protein sequence: CASRSPGTLTDTQYF.

This clonotype was recorded many times. This could be a read error, since a much larger clone is one nucleotide away. The V call is TRBV6-2 or TRBV6-3, the J call TRBJ2-1; no firm D call. CDR3 length equals 11 residues. V lost 6 bases, J lost 4 bases, and 4 bases lay in between. The germline CDR1 and CDR2 sequences are MNHEY and SVGEGT. The CDR3, as DNA: TGTGCCAGCAGCAAATACAATGAGCAGTTCTTC. As protein: CASSKYNEQFF.

The J gene is TRBJ1-5, the V gene TRBV6-1, with 7 bases fitting TRBD1. Losses at the gene ends were 1 base for V and 4 bases for J; bases not matched to a gene: 4. The germline CDR1 and CDR2 sequences are MNHNS and SASEGT. This CDR3 has 15 residues. The CDR3 DNA follows: TGTGCCAGCAGTGAAGGGGCAGGGGGAAATCAGCCCCAGCATTTT. It is translated as CASSEGAGGNQPQHF.

This clonotype was found many times. This rearrangement joins TRBV12-3 or TRBV12-4 to TRBJ1-4; D unresolved. Trimming removed 4 bases at V and 10 bases at J, with 19 bases between. The CDR3 spans 15 residues. The CDR3 bases are TGTGCCAGCAGTTCCGATGTTAGTCTCAGACGAAAACTGTTTTTT. Protein product: CASSSDVSLRRKLFF.

This clonotype was seen many times. The gene calls are TRBV6-1 and TRBJ2-5; D is unclear. The ends were cut back, 6 bases at V and 4 bases at J, with 18 bases in the middle. The CDR3 has 15 residues. From germline, CDR1 is MNHNS and CDR2 SASEGT. CDR3 loop: CASSPAPGRPETQYF. CDR3 in DNA: TGTGCCAGCAGCCCGGCTCCTGGCAGGCCAGAGACCCAGTACTTC.

The CDR3 reads CSARDPAGKNIQYF. CDR3 bases: TGCAGTGCTAGAGACCCAGCGGGAAAAAACATTCAGTACTTC. V usage is TRBV20-1 and J usage is TRBJ2-4, with 7 positions matching TRBD2. The CDR3 sequence is 14 residues long. The germline CDR1 and CDR2 sequences are DFQATT and SNEGSKA (reference sequence). With 0 bases clipped from V and 4 bases from J, the junction kept 3 bases outside the gene matches.

The chain couples TRBV5-1 to TRBJ2-1; D is undetermined. The CDR3 runs to 12 residues. V lost 4 bases to trimming and J lost 8 bases, with 10 bases between them. Germline CDR1 SGHRS, CDR2 YFSETQ. Here the CDR3 DNA reads TGCGCCAGCAGCCGAGATTTGGATGAGCAGTTCTTC. Its translation is CASSRDLDEQFF.